One and the same sample provided the 9 T cell receptor beta chains below, sequenced in a study of T-cell memory formation after mild COVID-19. One entry per CDR3 protein, called by TCRdb with MiXCR from the 5' RACE reads. The sample consists of 280,000 or so distinct CDR3 sequences, roughly 18% of them appearing once. Material: PBMCs or a T cell subset sorted from them (not recorded which). These TCRs come from a young man who had mild COVID-19 (a few samples of this study predate the infection). Cell type and time point are not known.

V gene TRBV29-1 combines with J gene TRBJ2-1; 10 nucleotides agree with TRBD1. J was trimmed by 3 bases and V by 6 bases; bases with no gene match: 8. Germline lookup yields CDR1 SQVTM and CDR2 ANQGSEA. The CDR3 is 15 amino acids. The CDR3 DNA is TGCAGCGTGGAGAATTGGACAGGGGGCTACAATGAGCAGTTCTTC. This codes for CSVENWTGGYNEQFF.

The rearrangement uses TRBV20-1 and TRBJ1-5; TRBD1 aligns across 8 bases. Trimming cost V 6 bases and J 8 bases; bases outside gene matches: 9. The CDR3 contains 13 residues. CDR1 is DFQATT, CDR2 SNEGSKA, per germline (reference sequence). The CDR3 coding sequence is TGCAGTGCCCTCGGAGGACAGGGTGAGCCCCAGCATTTT. It encodes CSALGGQGEPQHF.

This clonotype was found many times. The J gene is TRBJ2-5, the V gene TRBV20-1; 12 positions agree with TRBD2. Germline assignment: CDR1 DFQATT and CDR2 SNEGSKA (reference sequence). The CDR3 spans 14 residues. V lost 6 bases, J lost 2 bases, and 4 bases stayed unmatched. CDR3 sequence reads: CSAQTSGGQETQYF. DNA of the CDR3: TGCAGTGCCCAGACTAGCGGGGGACAAGAGACCCAGTACTTC.

This clonotype has a handful of counts. The chain couples TRBV4-3 to TRBJ2-1, with TRBD1 as a possible D gene (5 bases). This CDR3 comprises 13 residues. V was trimmed by 0 bases and J by 12 bases, leaving 12 bases between them. Per the germline V gene, CDR1 is LGHNA and CDR2 is YSLEER. CDR3 protein: CASSQDPGFRQFF. The CDR3 DNA is TGCGCCAGCAGCCAAGATCCAGGGTTCAGGCAGTTCTTC.

This clonotype was counted between two and nine times. The chain joins TRBV7-2 to TRBJ1-2; D is uncertain. The V gene's germline CDR1 is SGHTA and CDR2 FQGNSA. This CDR3 region has 13 residues. V was trimmed by 3 bases and J by 6 bases, leaving 11 bases between them. Here the CDR3 DNA reads TGTGCCAGCAGCTTGCAGTTACCTGATGGCTACACCTTC. This sequence encodes CASSLQLPDGYTF. The variable domain in full, completed from reference TRBV7-2 and TRBJ1-2, reads GAGVSQSPSNKVTEKGKDVELRCDPISGHTALYWYRQSLGQGLEFLIYFQGNSAPDKSGLPSDRFSAERTGGSVSTLTIQRTQQEDSAVYLCASSLQLPDGYTFGSGTRLTVV.

Only a few counts were recorded for this clonotype. The rearrangement joins TRBV24-1 to TRBJ1-2; D unclear. Between the trimmed V and J ends, which lost 0 bases and 2 bases, there was a span of 6 bases. CDR3 length: 14 amino acids. Germline V gene lookup returns CDR1 KGHDR and CDR2 SFDVKD. DNA for the CDR3: TGTGCCACCAGTGATTTGAAACAGAACTATGGCTACACCTTC. Translating it yields CATSDLKQNYGYTF.

The rearrangement links TRBV12-3 or TRBV12-4 to TRBJ2-7, with 9 bases fitting TRBD1. V lost 6 bases to trimming and J lost 3 bases; unmatched junction nucleotides: 9. The CDR3 is 15 amino acids. CDR3 amino acids: CASSPSWDRDYEQYF. The CDR3 bases are TGTGCCAGCAGCCCATCCTGGGACAGGGACTACGAGCAGTACTTC.

Only a few counts were recorded for this clonotype. The chain couples TRBV29-1 to TRBJ1-1, with D perhaps TRBD1 (6 bases). Trimming stripped 2 bases from V and 3 bases from J, with 10 bases between. The CDR3 length is 13 residues. CDR1 is SQVTM and CDR2 is ANQGSEA in the germline V gene. The DNA of the CDR3 is TGCAGCGTTGAAACAGGGAGGGACACTGAAGCTTTCTTT. Translating it yields CSVETGRDTEAFF.

V is TRBV2 and J is TRBJ1-3; 8 positions match TRBD1. The length of the CDR3 is 16 residues. The V gene's germline CDR1 is SNHLY and CDR2 FYNNEI. V was clipped by 6 bases and J by 3 bases; unmatched bases: 10. The CDR3 loop reads CASSPDRVIFGNTIYF. The CDR3 DNA reads TGTGCCAGCAGCCCGGACAGGGTAATCTTTGGAAACACCATATATTTT. The variable domain in full, with the rest retrieved from reference TRBV2 and TRBJ1-3, is EPEVTQTPSHQVTQMGQEVILRCVPISNHLYFYWYRQILGQKVEFLVSFYNNEISEKSEIFDDQFSVERPDGSNFTLKIRSTKLEDSAMYFCASSPDRVIFGNTIYFGEGSWLTVV.